This TCR beta chain was documented in a study of a mutant IDH1 vaccine in newly diagnosed glioma. About the research overall: Patients arrived already treated with radiotherapy, temozolomide, or both, most having had both.

This CDR3 is built from 19 residues. Trimming took 4 bases from V and 2 from J; bases not matched to a gene: 15. Per germline, CDR1 SGHAT and CDR2 FQNNGV. Of note for this clone: Antigen: not known.

Data came from immunoSEQ multiplex PCR; TCRdb stores just in-frame clones and leaves some out. The profile covers some 57,000 clones, with around four fifths appearing a single time and 4.1% taken by the ten largest. Time point indicated: week 35, safety follow-up. The content of each vaccine dose was 300 ug of mutant IDH1 20-mer peptide, and topical imiquimod accompanied it. New astrocytomas of WHO grade 3 or 4 that were IDH1-mutant and ATRX-lost were found in the donors. Specimen: PBMCs, collected from a glioma patient whose treatment included an IDH1 peptide vaccine. The receptor comes from a young woman with glioma. The chain links TRBV11-2 to TRBJ2-4; 9 bases map to TRBD1. CDR3 bases: TGTGCCAGCAGCTCATACCTTACAGGGGGCCCCTTAACCAAAAACATTCAGTACTTC. Its translation: CASSSYLTGGPLTKNIQYF.